The 9 T cell receptor beta chains below were found in one sample sequenced in a study of CD8+ T cells in alopecia areata. Treatment noted: oral pan-JAK inhibitor, 5-10 mg twice daily. It was cDNA, reverse transcribed from extracted RNA, that served as the sequencing template. TCRdb's table, derived via immunoSEQ multiplex PCR, lists solely in-frame clones and lacks some. The sample lists about 210,000 clones; about 64% were seen once. The input for sequencing was CD4+ T cells sorted from blood, taken at week 4, from a patient treated with tofacitinib. The receptors derive from a human donor with alopecia areata.

The chain links TRBV7-8 to TRBJ1-2; D remains ambiguous. Looked up from germline, CDR1 is SGHVS and CDR2 is FQNEAQ. The V end was cut by 6 bases, the J end by 8 bases, with 16 bases between. The length of the CDR3 is 13 residues. In DNA, the CDR3 is TGTGCCAGCAGTCTAGAGTCCCTGGGGGGCTACACCTTC. Its protein product is CASSLESLGGYTF.

V usage is TRBV29-1 and J usage is TRBJ2-6; perhaps D is TRBD1 or TRBD2 (5 bases each). The V gene lost 6 bases and the J gene lost 1 base, with 7 bases spanning the gap. This CDR3 comprises 13 residues. CDR1 is SQVTM, CDR2 ANQGSEA, per germline. The CDR3 nucleotides are TGCAGCGTATGGGGGTCTGGGGCCAACGTCCTGACTTTC. Translating gives CSVWGSGANVLTF.

V gene TRBV4-3 combines with J gene TRBJ2-7, with D perhaps matching TRBD2 (5 bases). This CDR3 has 14 amino acids. Germline loops: CDR1 LGHNA, CDR2 YSLEER. The V end lost 7 bases, the J end lost 7 bases, and 20 bases lay between the germline ends. As DNA, the CDR3 is TGCGCCAGCAACGATCGGGAAGGGAGTAAGGAGCAGTACTTC. It translates to CASNDREGSKEQYF.

The chain joins TRBV5-1 to TRBJ2-7; possible D gene TRBD2, 5 bases. Germline CDR1 reads SGHRS; CDR2 reads YFSETQ. The CDR3 consists of 14 residues. Trimming left V 1 base short and J 0 bases short, with 8 bases between. The CDR3: CASSLTEGSYEQYF. As DNA, the CDR3 is TGCGCCAGCAGCTTGACTGAGGGCTCCTACGAGCAGTACTTC.

This clone was seen more than once but under ten times. J is TRBJ2-2 and V is TRBV9; 9 positions match TRBD2. This CDR3 is 16 amino acids long. Germline CDR1 reads SGDLS; CDR2 reads YYNGEE. The junction had 7 bases not matched to a gene; V was cut back by 3 bases and J by 4 bases. CDR3 sequence: CASSARLAVSTGELFF. CDR3 DNA sequence: TGTGCCAGCAGCGCCCGACTAGCGGTATCCACCGGGGAGCTGTTTTTT.

This chain connects TRBV28 to TRBJ2-7; D is tentatively TRBD1 or TRBD2 (5 bases each). The V end lost 5 bases, the J end lost 3 bases, and 14 bases lay between the germline ends. The CDR3 is 14 amino acids. Per germline, CDR1 MDHEN and CDR2 SYDVKM. CDR3 protein: CASSLSGTHYEQYF. The CDR3 coding sequence is TGTGCCAGCAGTCTTTCCGGGACCCACTACGAGCAGTACTTC.

The CDR3 DNA reads TGTGCCAGCAGTGGGACTAGCGGGGGCCTAGAGACCCAGTACTTC. Translated, it gives CASSGTSGGLETQYF. The V call is TRBV2, the J call TRBJ2-5; 13 bases line up with TRBD2. The germline gives CDR1 SNHLY, CDR2 FYNNEI. The CDR3 extends over 15 amino acids. V shed 4 bases, J shed 4 bases, and the junction held 3 bases outside the gene matches.

The V gene is TRBV4-1, the J gene TRBJ1-2, with a possible D match to TRBD1 (6 bases). Trimming took off 5 bases at V and 6 bases at J, with 16 bases between the two ends. CDR3 length: 14 residues. In germline, CDR1 is MGHRA, CDR2 YSYEKL. DNA of the CDR3: TGCGCCAGCAGCAAAGTGACAGGAGAAAATGGCTACACCTTC. This encodes CASSKVTGENGYTF.

The chain joins TRBV5-1 to TRBJ2-5, with 12 bases identical to TRBD1. V was pared by 3 bases and J by 3 bases, with 3 bases of the junction left unmatched. Germline V gene lookup returns CDR1 SGHRS and CDR2 YFSETQ. CDR3 length equals 15 residues. In DNA, the CDR3 is TGCGCCAGCAGCTCCGGGACAGGGGGCGAAGAGACCCAGTACTTC. It yields the protein CASSSGTGGEETQYF. The entire variable domain, with the rest obtained from reference TRBV5-1 and TRBJ2-5, is as follows: KAGVTQTPRYLIKTRGQQVTLSCSPISGHRSVSWYQQTPGQGLQFLFEYFSETQRNKGNFPGRFSGRQFSNSRSEMNVSTLELGDSALYLCASSSGTGGEETQYFGPGTRLLVL.